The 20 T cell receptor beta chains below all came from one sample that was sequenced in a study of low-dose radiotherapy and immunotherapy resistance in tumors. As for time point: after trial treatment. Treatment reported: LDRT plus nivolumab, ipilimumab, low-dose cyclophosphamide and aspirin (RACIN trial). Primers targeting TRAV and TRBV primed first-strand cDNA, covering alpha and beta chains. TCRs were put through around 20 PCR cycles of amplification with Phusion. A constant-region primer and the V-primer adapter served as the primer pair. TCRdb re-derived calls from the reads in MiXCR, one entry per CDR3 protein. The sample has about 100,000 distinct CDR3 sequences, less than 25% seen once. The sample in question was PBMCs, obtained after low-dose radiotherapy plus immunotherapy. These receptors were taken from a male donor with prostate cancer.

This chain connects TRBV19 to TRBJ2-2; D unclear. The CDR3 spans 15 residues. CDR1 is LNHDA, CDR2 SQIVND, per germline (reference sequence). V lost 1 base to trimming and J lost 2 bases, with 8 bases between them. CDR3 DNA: TGTGCCAGTAGTATAGTGGTAGCCAACACCGGGGAGCTGTTTTTT. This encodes CASSIVVANTGELFF.

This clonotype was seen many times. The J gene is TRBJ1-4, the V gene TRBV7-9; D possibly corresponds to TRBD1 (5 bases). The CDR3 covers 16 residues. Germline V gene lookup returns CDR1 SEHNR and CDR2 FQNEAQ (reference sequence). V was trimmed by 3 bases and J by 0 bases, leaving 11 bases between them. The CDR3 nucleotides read TGTGCCAGCAGCTTTGGGGGGGACCCAACTAATGAAAAACTGTTTTTT. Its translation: CASSFGGDPTNEKLFF. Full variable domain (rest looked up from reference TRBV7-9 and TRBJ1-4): DTGVSQNPRHKITKRGQNVTFRCDPISEHNRLYWYRQTLGQGPEFLTYFQNEAQLEKSRLLSDRFSAERPKGSFSTLEIQRTEQGDSAMYLCASSFGGDPTNEKLFFGSGTQLSVL.

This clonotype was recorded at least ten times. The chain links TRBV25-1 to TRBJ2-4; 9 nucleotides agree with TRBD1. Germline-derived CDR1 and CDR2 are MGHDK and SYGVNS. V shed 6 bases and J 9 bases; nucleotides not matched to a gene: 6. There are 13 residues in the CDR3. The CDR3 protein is CASSDRGGGIQYF. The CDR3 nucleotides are TGTGCCAGCAGCGACAGGGGGGGTGGCATTCAGTACTTC.

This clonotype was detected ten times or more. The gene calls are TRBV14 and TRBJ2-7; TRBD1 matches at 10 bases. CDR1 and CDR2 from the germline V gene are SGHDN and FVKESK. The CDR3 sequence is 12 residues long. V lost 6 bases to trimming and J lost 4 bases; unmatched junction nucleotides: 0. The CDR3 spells CASRGQGYEQYF. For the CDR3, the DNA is TGTGCCAGCAGGGGACAGGGGTACGAGCAGTACTTC.

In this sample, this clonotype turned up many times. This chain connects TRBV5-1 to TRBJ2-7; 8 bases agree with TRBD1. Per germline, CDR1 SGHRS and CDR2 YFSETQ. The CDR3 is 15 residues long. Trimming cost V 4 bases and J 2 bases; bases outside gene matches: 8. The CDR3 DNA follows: TGCGCCAGCAGCGGGAACGTACAGGGGGCCTACGAGCAGTACTTC. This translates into CASSGNVQGAYEQYF.

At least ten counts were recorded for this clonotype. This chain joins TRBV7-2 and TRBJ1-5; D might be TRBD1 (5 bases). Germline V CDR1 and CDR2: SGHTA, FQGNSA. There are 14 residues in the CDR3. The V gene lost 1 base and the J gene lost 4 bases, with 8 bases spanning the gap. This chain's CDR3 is CASSLVAGNQPQHF. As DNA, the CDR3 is TGTGCCAGCAGCTTAGTGGCAGGGAATCAGCCCCAGCATTTT.

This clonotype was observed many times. The CDR3 DNA sequence: TGTGCCAGCAGCTTGCGAGGATCATACGAGCAGTACTTC. It is translated as CASSLRGSYEQYF. The chain combines TRBV11-2 with TRBJ2-7; D remains ambiguous. This CDR3 region has 13 residues. Trimming removed 3 bases from V and 4 bases from J, with 10 bases in between. Germline lookup yields CDR1 SGHAT and CDR2 FQNNGV.

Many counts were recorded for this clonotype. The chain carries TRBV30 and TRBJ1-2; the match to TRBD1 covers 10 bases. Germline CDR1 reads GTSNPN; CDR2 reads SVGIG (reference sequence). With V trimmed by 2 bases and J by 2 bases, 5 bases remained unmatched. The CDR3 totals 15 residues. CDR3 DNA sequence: TGTGCCTGGAGTCATGGGACAGGGGAAAACTATGGCTACACCTTC. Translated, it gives CAWSHGTGENYGYTF.

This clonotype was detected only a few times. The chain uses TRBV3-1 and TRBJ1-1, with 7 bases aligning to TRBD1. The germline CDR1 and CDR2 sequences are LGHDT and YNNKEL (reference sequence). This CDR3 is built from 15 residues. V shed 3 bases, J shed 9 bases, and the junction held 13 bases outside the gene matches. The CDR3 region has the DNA TGTGCCAGCAGCCAGGGCGGGGGGGGGACAGTTCAAGCTTTCTTT. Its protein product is CASSQGGGGTVQAFF.

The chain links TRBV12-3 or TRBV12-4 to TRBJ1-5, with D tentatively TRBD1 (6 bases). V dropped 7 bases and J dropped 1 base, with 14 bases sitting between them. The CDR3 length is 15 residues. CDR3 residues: CASTLQGGSNQPQHF. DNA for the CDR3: TGTGCCAGCACACTACAGGGAGGGAGCAATCAGCCCCAGCATTTT.

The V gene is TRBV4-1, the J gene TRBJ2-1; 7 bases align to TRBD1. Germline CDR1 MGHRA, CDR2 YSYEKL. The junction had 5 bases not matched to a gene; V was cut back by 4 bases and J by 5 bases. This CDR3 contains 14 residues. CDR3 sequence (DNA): TGCGCCAGCAGCCGCCGGGACAGTAACAATGAGCAGTTCTTC. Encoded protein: CASSRRDSNNEQFF.

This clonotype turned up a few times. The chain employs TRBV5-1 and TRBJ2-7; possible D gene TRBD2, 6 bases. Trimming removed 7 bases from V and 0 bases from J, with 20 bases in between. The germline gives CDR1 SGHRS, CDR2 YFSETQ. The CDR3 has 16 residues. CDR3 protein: CASRQRSGPSSYEQYF. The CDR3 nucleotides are TGCGCCAGCCGGCAAAGGAGCGGGCCGAGCTCCTACGAGCAGTACTTC.

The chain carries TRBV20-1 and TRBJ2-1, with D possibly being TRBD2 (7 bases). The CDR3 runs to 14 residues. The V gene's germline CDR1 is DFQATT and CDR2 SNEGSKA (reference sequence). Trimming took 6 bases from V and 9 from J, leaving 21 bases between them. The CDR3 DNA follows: TGCAGTGCGCCACGGGGGGCTCCTTCCGGTGAGCAGTTCTTC. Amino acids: CSAPRGAPSGEQFF.

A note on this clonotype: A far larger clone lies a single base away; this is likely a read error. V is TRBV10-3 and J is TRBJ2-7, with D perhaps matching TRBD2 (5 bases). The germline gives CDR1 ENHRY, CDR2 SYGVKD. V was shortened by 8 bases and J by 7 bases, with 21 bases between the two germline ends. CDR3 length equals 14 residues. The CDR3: CAISQLDEGNEQYF. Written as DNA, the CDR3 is TGTGCCATCTCTCAACTAGATGAGGGCAATGAGCAGTACTTC.

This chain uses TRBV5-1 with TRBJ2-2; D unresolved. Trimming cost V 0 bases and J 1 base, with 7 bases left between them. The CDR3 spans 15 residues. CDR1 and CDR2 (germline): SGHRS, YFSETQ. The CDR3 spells CASSLGHQNTGELFF. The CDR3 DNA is TGCGCCAGCAGCTTGGGGCACCAGAACACCGGGGAGCTGTTTTTT.

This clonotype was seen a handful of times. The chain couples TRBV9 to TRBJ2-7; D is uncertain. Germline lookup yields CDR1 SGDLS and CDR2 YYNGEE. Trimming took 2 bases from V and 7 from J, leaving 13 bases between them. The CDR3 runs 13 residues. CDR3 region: CASSVEMTGEQYF. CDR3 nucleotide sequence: TGTGCCAGCAGCGTGGAGATGACCGGTGAGCAGTACTTC. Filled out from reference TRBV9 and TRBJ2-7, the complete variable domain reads DSGVTQTPKHLITATGQRVTLRCSPRSGDLSVYWYQQSLDQGLQFLIQYYNGEERAKGNILERFSAQQFPDLHSELNLSSLELGDSALYFCASSVEMTGEQYFGPGTRLTVT.

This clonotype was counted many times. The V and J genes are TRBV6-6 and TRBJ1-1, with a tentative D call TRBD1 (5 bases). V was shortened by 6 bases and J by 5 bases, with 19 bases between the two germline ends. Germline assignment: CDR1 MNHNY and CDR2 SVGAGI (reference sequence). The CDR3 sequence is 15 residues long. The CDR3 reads CASSPNRPGSTEAFF. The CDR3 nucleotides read TGTGCCAGCAGCCCCAACAGGCCCGGGTCTACTGAAGCTTTCTTT.

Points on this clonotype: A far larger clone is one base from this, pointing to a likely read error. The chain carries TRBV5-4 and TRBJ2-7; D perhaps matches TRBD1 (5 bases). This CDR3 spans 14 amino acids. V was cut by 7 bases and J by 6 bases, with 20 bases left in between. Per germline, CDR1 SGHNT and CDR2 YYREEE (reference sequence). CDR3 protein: CASGLKGATIEQYF. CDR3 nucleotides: TGTGCCAGCGGTCTCAAAGGGGCCACAATCGAGCAGTACTTC. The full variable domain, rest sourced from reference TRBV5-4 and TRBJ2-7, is ETGVTQSPTHLIKTRGQQVTLRCSSQSGHNTVSWYQQALGQGPQFIFQYYREEENGRGNFPPRFSGLQFPNYSSELNVNALELDDSALYLCASGLKGATIEQYFGPGTRLTVT.

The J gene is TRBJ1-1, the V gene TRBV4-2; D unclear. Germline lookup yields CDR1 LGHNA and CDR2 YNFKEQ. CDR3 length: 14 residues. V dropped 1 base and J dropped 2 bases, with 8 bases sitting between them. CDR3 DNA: TGTGCCAGCAGCCAAGTAGCGCCCAACACTGAAGCTTTCTTT. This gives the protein CASSQVAPNTEAFF.

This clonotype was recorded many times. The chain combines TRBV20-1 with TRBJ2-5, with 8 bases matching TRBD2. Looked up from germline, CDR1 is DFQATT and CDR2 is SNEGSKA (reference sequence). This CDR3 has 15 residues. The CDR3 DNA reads TGCAGCCAAAACCCGGGCGGGGGGCCGCAAGAGACCCAGTACTTC. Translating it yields CSQNPGGGPQETQYF.